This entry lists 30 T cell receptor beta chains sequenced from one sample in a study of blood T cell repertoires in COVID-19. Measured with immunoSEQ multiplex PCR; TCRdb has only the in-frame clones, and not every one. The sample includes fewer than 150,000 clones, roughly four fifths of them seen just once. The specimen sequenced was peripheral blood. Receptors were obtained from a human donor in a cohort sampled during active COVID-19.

DNA of the CDR3: TGTGCCAGCAGCTCGCGGACTAGCGGGGGGGCCGGTGAGCAGTTCTTC. Protein: CASSSRTSGGAGEQFF. J is TRBJ2-1 and V is TRBV7-3, with 15 bases lining up with TRBD2. V shed 4 bases and J 9 bases; nucleotides not matched to a gene: 7. The CDR3 sequence is 16 residues long. Per the germline V gene, CDR1 is SGHTA and CDR2 is FQGTGA.

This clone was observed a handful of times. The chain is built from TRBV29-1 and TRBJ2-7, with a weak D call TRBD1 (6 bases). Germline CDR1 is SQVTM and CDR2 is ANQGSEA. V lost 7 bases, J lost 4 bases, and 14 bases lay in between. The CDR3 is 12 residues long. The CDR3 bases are TGCAGCGCCCAACAGGGCCCTTACGAGCAGTACTTC. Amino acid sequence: CSAQQGPYEQYF.

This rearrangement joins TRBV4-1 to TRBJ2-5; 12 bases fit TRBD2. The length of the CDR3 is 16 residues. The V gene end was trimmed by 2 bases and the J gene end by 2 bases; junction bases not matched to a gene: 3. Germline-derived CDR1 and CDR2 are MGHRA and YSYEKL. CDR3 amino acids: CASSQTGTSGQETQYF. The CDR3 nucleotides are TGCGCCAGCAGCCAAACCGGGACTAGCGGGCAAGAGACCCAGTACTTC.

CDR3 DNA sequence: TGTGCCAGCTCACCACAGGGAGGGGGACGCGGCACTGAAGCTTTCTTT. This sequence encodes CASSPQGGGRGTEAFF. The J gene is TRBJ1-1, the V gene TRBV18; weak D call: TRBD1 (6 bases). The CDR3 runs 16 residues. The V gene's germline CDR1 is KGHSH and CDR2 LQKENI. V lost 1 base, J lost 4 bases, and 16 bases lay in between.

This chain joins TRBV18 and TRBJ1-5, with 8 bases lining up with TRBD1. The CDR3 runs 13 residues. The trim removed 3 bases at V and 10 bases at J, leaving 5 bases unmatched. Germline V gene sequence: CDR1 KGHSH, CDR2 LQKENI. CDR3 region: CASSPDREQPQHF. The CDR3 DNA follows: TGTGCCAGCTCACCGGACAGGGAACAACCCCAGCATTTT.

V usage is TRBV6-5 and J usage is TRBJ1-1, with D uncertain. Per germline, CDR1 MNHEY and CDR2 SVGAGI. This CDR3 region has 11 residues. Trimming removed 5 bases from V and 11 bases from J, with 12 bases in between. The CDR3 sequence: CASSNWRSAFF. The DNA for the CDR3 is TGTGCCAGCAGTAACTGGCGTAGCGCTTTCTTT.

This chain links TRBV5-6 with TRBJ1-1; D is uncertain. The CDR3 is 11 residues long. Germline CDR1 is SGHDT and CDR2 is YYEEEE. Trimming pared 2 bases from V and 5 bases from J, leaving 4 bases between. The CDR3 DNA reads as TGTGCCAGCAGCTTCCAGACTGAAGCTTTCTTT. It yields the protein CASSFQTEAFF.

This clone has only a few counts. CDR3 in DNA: TGTGCCAGCAGCATCGGGGGGGCCTCCTACGAGCAGTACTTC. Translated, it gives CASSIGGASYEQYF. V is TRBV9 and J is TRBJ2-7, with 8 bases identical to TRBD2. J lost 0 bases, V lost 4 bases, and 3 bases had no gene match. The CDR3 length is 14 residues. Per germline, CDR1 SGDLS and CDR2 YYNGEE.

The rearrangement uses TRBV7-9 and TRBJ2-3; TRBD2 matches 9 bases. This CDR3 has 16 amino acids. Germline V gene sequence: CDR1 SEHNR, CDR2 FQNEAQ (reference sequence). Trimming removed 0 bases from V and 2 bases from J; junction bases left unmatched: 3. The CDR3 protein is CASSLALAGPTDTQYF. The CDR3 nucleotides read TGTGCCAGCAGCTTAGCGCTAGCGGGGCCCACAGATACGCAGTATTTT.

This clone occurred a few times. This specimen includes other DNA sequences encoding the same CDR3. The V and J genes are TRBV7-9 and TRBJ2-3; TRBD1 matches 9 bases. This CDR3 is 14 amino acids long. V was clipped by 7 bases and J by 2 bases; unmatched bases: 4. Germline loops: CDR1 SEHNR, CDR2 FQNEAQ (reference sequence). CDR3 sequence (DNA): TGTGCCAGCACCGGGACAGGGTCCACAGATACGCAGTATTTT. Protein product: CASTGTGSTDTQYF.

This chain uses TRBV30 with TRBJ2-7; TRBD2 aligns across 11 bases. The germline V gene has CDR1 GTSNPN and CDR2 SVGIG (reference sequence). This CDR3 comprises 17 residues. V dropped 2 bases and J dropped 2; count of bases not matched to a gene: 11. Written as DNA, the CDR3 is TGTGCCTGGAGTCTCCCCTTCGTTAGCGGGGGGGCCTACGAGCAGTACTTC. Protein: CAWSLPFVSGGAYEQYF. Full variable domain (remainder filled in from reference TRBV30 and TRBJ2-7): SQTIHQWPATLVQPVGSPLSLECTVEGTSNPNLYWYRQAAGRGLQLLFYSVGIGQISSEVPQNLSASRPQDRQFILSSKKLLLSDSGFYLCAWSLPFVSGGAYEQYFGPGTRLTVT.

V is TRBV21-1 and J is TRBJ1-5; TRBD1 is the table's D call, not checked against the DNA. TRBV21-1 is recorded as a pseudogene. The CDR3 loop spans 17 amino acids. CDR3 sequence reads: CASSREGGDRGNQPQHF. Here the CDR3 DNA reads TGTGCCAGCAGCAGAGAAGGGGGGGACAGGGGAAATCAGCCCCAGCATTTT.

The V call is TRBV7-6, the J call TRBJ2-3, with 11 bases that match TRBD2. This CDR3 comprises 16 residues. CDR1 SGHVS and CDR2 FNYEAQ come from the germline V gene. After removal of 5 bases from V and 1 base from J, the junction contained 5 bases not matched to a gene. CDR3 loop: CASSNQLAGGTDTQYF. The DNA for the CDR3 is TGTGCCAGCAGCAACCAACTAGCGGGGGGCACAGATACGCAGTATTTT.

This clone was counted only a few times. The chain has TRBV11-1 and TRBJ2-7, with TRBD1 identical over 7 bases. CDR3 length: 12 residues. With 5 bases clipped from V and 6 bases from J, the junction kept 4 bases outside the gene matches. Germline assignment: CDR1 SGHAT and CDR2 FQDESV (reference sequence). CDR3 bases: TGTGCCAGCAGCCCGACAGGGTTCGAGCAGTACTTC. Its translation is CASSPTGFEQYF.

As DNA, the CDR3 is TGTGCCAGCAGTGAAATGGGCGGGGCCACCGGGGAGCTGTTTTTT. Its protein is CASSEMGGATGELFF. The chain joins TRBV2 to TRBJ2-2; D is possibly TRBD2 (6 bases). Germline assignment: CDR1 SNHLY and CDR2 FYNNEI. The CDR3 is made up of 15 amino acids. V lost 2 bases and J lost 4, with 11 bases in between.

The CDR3: CASSFAIAGIHEQYF. CDR3 nucleotide sequence: TGTGCCAGCAGCTTTGCCATCGCAGGTATCCACGAGCAGTACTTC. The V gene is TRBV12-1, the J gene TRBJ2-7; the listed D gene, TRBD1, was not tested against the DNA. TRBV12-1 is listed as a pseudogene. The CDR3 runs to 15 residues.

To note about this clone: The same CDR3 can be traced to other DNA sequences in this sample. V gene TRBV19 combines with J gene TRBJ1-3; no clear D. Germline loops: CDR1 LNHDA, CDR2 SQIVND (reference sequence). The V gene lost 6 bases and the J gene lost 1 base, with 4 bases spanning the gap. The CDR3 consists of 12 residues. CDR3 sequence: CASSVSGNTIYF. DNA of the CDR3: TGTGCCAGTAGCGTATCTGGAAACACCATATATTTT.

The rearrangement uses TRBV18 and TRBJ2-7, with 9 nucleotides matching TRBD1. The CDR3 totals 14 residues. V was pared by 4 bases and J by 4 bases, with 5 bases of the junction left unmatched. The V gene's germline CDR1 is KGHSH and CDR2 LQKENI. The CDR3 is CASSQTGGRYEQYF. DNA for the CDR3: TGTGCCAGCTCACAGACAGGGGGGCGGTACGAGCAGTACTTC.

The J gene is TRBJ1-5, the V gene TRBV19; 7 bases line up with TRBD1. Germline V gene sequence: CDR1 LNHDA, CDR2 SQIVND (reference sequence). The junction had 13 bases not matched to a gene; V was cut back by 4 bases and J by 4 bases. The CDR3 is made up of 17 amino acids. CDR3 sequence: CASSTRDRPSPNQPQHF. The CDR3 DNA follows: TGTGCCAGTAGTACTAGGGACAGACCCAGCCCTAATCAGCCCCAGCATTTT. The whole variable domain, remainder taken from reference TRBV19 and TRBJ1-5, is DGGITQSPKYLFRKEGQNVTLSCEQNLNHDAMYWYRQDPGQGLRLIYYSQIVNDFQKGDIAEGYSVSREKKESFPLTVTSAQKNPTAFYLCASSTRDRPSPNQPQHFGDGTRLSIL.

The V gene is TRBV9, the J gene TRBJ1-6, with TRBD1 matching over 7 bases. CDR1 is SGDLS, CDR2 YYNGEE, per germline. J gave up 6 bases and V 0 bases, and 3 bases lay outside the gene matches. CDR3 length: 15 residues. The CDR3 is CASSVVAGGNSPLHF. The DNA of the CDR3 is TGTGCCAGCAGCGTAGTGGCAGGGGGTAATTCACCCCTCCACTTT.

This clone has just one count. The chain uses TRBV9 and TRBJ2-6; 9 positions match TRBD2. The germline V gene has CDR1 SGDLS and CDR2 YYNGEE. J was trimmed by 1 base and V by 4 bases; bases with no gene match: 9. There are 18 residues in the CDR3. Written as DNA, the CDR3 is TGTGCCAGCAGCCCGACGATGCGGGAGGGTTCTGGGGCCAACGTCCTGACTTTC. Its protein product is CASSPTMREGSGANVLTF.

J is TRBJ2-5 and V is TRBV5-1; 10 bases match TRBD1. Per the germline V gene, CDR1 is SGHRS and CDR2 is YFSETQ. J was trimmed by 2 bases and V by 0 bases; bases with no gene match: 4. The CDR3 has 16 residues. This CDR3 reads CASSLGDRGQQETQYF. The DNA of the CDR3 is TGCGCCAGCAGCTTGGGAGACAGGGGGCAACAAGAGACCCAGTACTTC.

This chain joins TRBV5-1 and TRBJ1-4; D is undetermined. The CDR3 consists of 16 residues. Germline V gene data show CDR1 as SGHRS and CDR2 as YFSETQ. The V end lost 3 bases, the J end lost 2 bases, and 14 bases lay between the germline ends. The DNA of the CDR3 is TGCGCCAGCAGCTCATCTCACGGGGTGACTAATGAAAAACTGTTTTTT. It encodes CASSSSHGVTNEKLFF.

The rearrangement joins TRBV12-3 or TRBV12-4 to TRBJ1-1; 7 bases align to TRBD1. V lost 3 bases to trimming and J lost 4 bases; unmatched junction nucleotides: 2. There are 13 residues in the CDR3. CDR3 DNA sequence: TGTGCCAGCAGTTTTCAGGGGGTCACTGAAGCTTTCTTT. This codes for CASSFQGVTEAFF.

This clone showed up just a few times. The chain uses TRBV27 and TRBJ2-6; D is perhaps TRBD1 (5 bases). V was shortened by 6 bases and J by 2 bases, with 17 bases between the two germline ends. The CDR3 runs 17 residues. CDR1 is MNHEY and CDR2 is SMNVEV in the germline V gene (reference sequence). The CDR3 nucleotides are TGTGCCAGCAGGCTTGACAGTTTCCCTACTGGGGCCAACGTCCTGACTTTC. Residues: CASRLDSFPTGANVLTF.

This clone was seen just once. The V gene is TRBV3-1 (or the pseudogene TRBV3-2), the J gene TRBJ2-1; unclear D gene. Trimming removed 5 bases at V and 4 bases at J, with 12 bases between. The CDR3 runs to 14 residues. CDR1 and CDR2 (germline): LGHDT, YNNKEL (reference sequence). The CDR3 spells CASSSSRSYNEQFF. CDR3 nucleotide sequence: TGTGCCAGCAGCTCAAGCAGGTCATACAATGAGCAGTTCTTC.

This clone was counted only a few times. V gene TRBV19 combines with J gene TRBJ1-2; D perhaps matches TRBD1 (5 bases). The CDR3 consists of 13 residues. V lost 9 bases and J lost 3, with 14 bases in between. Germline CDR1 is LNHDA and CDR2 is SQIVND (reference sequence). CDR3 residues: CASGGTADYGYTF. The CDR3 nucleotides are TGTGCCAGCGGAGGGACGGCTGACTATGGCTACACCTTC.

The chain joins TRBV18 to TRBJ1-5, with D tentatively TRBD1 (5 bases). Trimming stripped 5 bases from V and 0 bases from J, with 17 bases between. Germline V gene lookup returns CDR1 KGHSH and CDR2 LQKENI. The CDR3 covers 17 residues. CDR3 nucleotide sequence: TGTGCCAGCTCAGGTGTGGAGGGGCTGTATAGCAATCAGCCCCAGCATTTT. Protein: CASSGVEGLYSNQPQHF.

The CDR3 DNA is TGCGCCAGCAGCCAGTATCAGGTTGCCGTCCAGGTTGACTCTGGAAACACCATATATTTT. Its protein is CASSQYQVAVQVDSGNTIYF. The V and J genes are TRBV4-1 and TRBJ1-3; D is uncertain. CDR1 and CDR2 from the germline V gene are MGHRA and YSYEKL. The CDR3 is 20 residues long. V was trimmed by 3 bases and J by 0 bases, leaving 24 bases between them.

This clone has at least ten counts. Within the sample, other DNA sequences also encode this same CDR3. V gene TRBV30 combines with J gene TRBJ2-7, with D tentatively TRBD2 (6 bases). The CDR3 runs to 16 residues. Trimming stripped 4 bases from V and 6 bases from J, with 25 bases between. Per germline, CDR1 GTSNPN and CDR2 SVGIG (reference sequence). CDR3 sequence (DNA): TGTGCCTGGAAGCGGGCCCGGCTAACTCCTACTCTCGAGCAGTACTTC. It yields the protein CAWKRARLTPTLEQYF.